This paragraph reports one TCR beta chain. Its antigen is currently not known. Base qualities were left out, and no much larger clone turns up one base away. The data were taken from a study of glioma-infiltrating T cells (dated by TCRdb to about 2016). With regard to the full study: The study sequenced TCR alpha- and beta-chain repertoires from glioma tissue, from non-neoplastic brain tissue and from matched peripheral blood mononuclear cells. To measure how far tissue and blood T-cell populations diverged, each tissue-infiltrating repertoire was compared against the peripheral blood repertoire of the same patient. Three low-grade glioma patients, roughly eight primary glioblastoma patients, and three non-glioma patients who contributed non-neoplastic brain tissue made up the paired cohort.

Paper-wide results and their limitations: VJ-independent divergence between tissue and blood was lower than expected in non-neoplastic patients but higher than expected in all gliomas, particularly low-grade gliomas. Group comparisons rested on small numbers: three non-neoplastic, three low-grade glioma and 7 or 8 glioblastoma patients. Tissue and blood shared very few CDR3 sequences, a result attributed to high CDR3 diversity and limited sampling.

The iRepertoire nested amplicon-rescue multiplex PCR (arm-PCR) platform was used to amplify TCR alpha and beta CDR3 regions from RNA. The input for one-step reverse transcription and amplification was about 85-400 ng of either tissue mRNA or PBMC total RNA. After bead purification, a secondary multiplex PCR added Illumina adapters, and libraries were gel-purified between 200 and 400 bp. The libraries contained internal 6-nucleotide barcodes that were used for demultiplexing. Libraries were sequenced on an Illumina MiSeq with 2x220 or 2x250 nucleotide paired-end reads. On the study's bioinformatics: Paired reads were merged with FLASH 1.2.11 and aligned to the GRCh37 human genome with BWA-MEM before extracting TRA and TRB reads. V and J assignment used an IMGT-derived reference of cassette sequences and CDR3 motifs that included pseudogenes. Three-frame translation of reads was performed, and productive CDR3s were defined as those with a C...FGXG motif and no stop codons. Clonotypes were defined as unique combinations of V-J cassette pair and CDR3 amino acid sequence. Hamming distance filtering was applied to reads, with thresholds set by the sequence error rate of each sample in mapped regions. TCRdb itself trimmed the public reads at Q25 with fastp, ran MiXCR and retained productive beta chains. Duplicate CDR3 protein sequences are folded into a single record with the most common DNA and genes. V and J calls and clone size were set by TCRdb, not the authors. The sample records 90,000 to 100,000 distinct CDR3 sequences, about 37% of which are singletons. More than 30% of the sample is held by the ten biggest clonotypes.

The germline V gene encodes CDR1 MNHNS and CDR2 SASEGT. Here V drops 10 bases and J drops 11 bases, and the junction holds 18 bases not matched to any gene. The cysteine opens and the phenylalanine closes a CDR3 of 15 amino acids. Here the CDR3 DNA is all that survives: 45 bases in frame from base 1. Sequenced input: glioma tissue, nonneoplastic brain tissue, or PBMCs (not recorded which). The sequence came from a human donor with low-grade glioma or glioblastoma, undergoing nonglioma brain surgery, or in good health (not recorded which). The chain couples TRBV6-1 to TRBJ2-1; 9 junctional bases match TRBD2. The bases are TGTGCCACCTCGAAGGGTAGCGGGGGATTACATAAGCAGTTCTTC. Translated, it gives CATSKGSGGLHKQFF.